The subject of this entry is one T cell receptor (beta chain). The PCR contained 60 Vbeta and 13 Jbeta primers. In the authors' workflow: Approximately 73 million unique TCR beta chains, 10 million to 14 million shared, were counted in a later analysis. Produced via immunoSEQ multiplex PCR; TCRdb's table is partial and in-frame only. For V, J and clone size, that table is used; D and trimming come from the DNA. The sample has more than 150,000 clones, approximately 73% seen once. This entry is derived from a study of cytomegalovirus exposure and HLA in healthy donors. The CDR3 sequence is 13 residues long. The germline gives CDR1 LGHNT, CDR2 FRNRAP. V shed 7 bases and J 5 bases; nucleotides not matched to a gene: 6.

The sample taken for sequencing was PBMCs. The receptor was isolated from a woman in her twenties or thirties in good health and CMV-seropositive. The chain carries TRBV12-5 and TRBJ2-5; TRBD2 agrees at 8 bases. As DNA, the CDR3 is TGTGCTAGTGCCCCGGGGGGGCAGGAGACCCAGTACTTC. This codes for CASAPGGQETQYF.